The clone carrying this T cell receptor beta chain was observed a handful of times. Antigen: not known. The data derive from a study of regulatory T cells in long-lasting Graves disease. Findings of the study overall: Possibly, too few samples lowered accuracy.

Per the germline V gene, CDR1 is MNHGY and CDR2 is SVAAGI. The CDR3 runs to 17 residues. The V gene end was trimmed by 4 bases and the J gene end by 0 bases; junction bases not matched to a gene: 7. Time point here: newly diagnosed GD, antithyroid drugs for less than 3 months. PBMC RNA was the source of the TCR library. Criteria from the American Thyroid Association guidelines were applied to diagnose Graves' disease. Relying on iRepertoire HTBI primers and Arm-PCR of CDR3 regions, the team built TCR beta libraries. MiXCR, run by TCRdb on the multiplex PCR reads, gives a single entry per CDR3 protein. The sample holds 400,000 to 500,000 distinct CDR3 sequences; 12% to 15% are singletons and the top ten take roughly a sixth. The sample also formed part of further work on T cells in Graves' hyperthyroidism and ophthalmopathy. Per that paper: Uncontrolled infection, other autoimmune disease, pregnancy and lactation each barred patients from inclusion.

The TCR originated in a woman aged 50 to 65 with Graves disease. The chain uses TRBV6-9 and TRBJ1-5; TRBD1 agrees at 9 bases. Here the sequenced sample was peripheral blood mononuclear cells (PBMCs), taken at new diagnosis, from a patient treated with antithyroid drugs. The CDR3 DNA reads TGTGCCAGCAGTTCGGACAGGGGATTATATAGCAATCAGCCCCAGCATTTT. It specifies CASSSDRGLYSNQPQHF.